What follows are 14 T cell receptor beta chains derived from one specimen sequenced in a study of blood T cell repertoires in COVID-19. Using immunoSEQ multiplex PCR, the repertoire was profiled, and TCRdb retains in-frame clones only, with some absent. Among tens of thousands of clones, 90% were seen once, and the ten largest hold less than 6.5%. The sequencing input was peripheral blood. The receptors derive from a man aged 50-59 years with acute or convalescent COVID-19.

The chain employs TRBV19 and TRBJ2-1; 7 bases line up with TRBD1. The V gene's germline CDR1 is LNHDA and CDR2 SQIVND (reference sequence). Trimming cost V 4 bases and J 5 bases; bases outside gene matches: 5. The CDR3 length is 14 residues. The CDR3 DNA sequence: TGTGCCAGTAGTAAACAGGGGATCCACAATGAGCAGTTCTTC. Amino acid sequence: CASSKQGIHNEQFF. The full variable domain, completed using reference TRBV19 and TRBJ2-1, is DGGITQSPKYLFRKEGQNVTLSCEQNLNHDAMYWYRQDPGQGLRLIYYSQIVNDFQKGDIAEGYSVSREKKESFPLTVTSAQKNPTAFYLCASSKQGIHNEQFFGPGTRLTVL.

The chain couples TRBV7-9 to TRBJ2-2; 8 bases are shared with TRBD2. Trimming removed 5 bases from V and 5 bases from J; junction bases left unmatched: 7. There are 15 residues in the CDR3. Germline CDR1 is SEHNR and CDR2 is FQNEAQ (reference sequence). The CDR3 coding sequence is TGTGCCAGCAGCACACCTAGCGGGCAGACCGGGGAGCTGTTTTTT. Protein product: CASSTPSGQTGELFF. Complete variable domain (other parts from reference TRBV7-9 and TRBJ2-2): DTGVSQNPRHKITKRGQNVTFRCDPISEHNRLYWYRQTLGQGPEFLTYFQNEAQLEKSRLLSDRFSAERPKGSFSTLEIQRTEQGDSAMYLCASSTPSGQTGELFFGEGSRLTVL.

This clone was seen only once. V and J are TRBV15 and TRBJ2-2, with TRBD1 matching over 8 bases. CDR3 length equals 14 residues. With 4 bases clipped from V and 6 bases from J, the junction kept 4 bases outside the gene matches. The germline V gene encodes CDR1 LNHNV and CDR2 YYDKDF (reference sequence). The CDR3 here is CATSNLQGAGELFF. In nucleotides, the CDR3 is TGTGCCACCAGCAACCTACAGGGGGCCGGGGAGCTGTTTTTT.

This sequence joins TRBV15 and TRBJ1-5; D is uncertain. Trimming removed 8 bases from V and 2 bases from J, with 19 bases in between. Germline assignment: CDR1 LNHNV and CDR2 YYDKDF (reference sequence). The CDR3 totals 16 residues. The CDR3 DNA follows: TGTGCCACCGGCGCTCGCTCGGCTGGAGGCAATCAGCCCCAGCATTTT. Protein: CATGARSAGGNQPQHF. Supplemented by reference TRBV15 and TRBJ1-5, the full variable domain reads DAMVIQNPRYQVTQFGKPVTLSCSQTLNHNVMYWYQQKSSQAPKLLFHYYDKDFNNEADTPDNFQSRRPNTSFCFLDIRSPGLGDTAMYLCATGARSAGGNQPQHFGDGTRLSIL.

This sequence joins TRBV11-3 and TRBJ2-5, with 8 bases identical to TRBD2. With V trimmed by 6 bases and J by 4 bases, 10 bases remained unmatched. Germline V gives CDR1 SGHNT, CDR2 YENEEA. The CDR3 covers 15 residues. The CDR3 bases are TGTGCCAGCAGGGCCCAGCGGGAGCACCCAGAGACCCAGTACTTC. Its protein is CASRAQREHPETQYF.

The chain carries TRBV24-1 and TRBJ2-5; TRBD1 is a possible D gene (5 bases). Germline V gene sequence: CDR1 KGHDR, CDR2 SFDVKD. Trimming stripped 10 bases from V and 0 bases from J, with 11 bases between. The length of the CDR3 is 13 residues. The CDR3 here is CATPKGHQETQYF. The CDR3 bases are TGTGCCACTCCTAAGGGGCACCAAGAGACCCAGTACTTC.

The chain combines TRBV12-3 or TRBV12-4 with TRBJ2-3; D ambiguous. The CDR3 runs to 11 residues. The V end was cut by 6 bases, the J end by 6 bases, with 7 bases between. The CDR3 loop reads CASSDSDTQYF. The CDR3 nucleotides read TGTGCCAGCAGCGACTCTGATACGCAGTATTTT.

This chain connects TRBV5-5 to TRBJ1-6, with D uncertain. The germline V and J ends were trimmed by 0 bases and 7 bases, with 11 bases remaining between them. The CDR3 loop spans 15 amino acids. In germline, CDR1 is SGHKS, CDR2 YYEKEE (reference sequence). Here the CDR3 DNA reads TGTGCCAGCAGCTTGGGCCAGACAACGAATTCACCCCTCCACTTT. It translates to CASSLGQTTNSPLHF.

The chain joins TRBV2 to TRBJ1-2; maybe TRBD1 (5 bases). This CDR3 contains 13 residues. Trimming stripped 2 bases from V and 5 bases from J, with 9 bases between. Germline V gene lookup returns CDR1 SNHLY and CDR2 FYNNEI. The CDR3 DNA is TGTGCCAGCAGTGAACTGGGGCTTTATGGCTACACCTTC. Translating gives CASSELGLYGYTF. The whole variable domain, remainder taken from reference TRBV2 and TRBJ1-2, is EPEVTQTPSHQVTQMGQEVILRCVPISNHLYFYWYRQILGQKVEFLVSFYNNEISEKSEIFDDQFSVERPDGSNFTLKIRSTKLEDSAMYFCASSELGLYGYTFGSGTRLTVV.

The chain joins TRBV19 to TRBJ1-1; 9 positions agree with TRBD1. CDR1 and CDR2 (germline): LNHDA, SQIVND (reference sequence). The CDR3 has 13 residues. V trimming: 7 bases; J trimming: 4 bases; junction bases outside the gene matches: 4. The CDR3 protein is CASTQTGGTEAFF. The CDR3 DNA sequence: TGTGCCAGTACCCAGACAGGGGGCACTGAAGCTTTCTTT.

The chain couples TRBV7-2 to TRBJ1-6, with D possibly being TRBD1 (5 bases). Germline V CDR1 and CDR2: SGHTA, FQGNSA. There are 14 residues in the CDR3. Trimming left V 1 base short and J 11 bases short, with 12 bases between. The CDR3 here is CASSLEGERTPLHF. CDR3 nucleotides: TGTGCCAGCAGCTTAGAAGGGGAACGGACACCCCTCCACTTT.

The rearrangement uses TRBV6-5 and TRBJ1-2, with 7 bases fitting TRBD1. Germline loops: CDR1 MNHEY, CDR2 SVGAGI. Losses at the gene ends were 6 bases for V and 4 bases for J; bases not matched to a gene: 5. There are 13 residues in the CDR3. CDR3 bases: TGTGCCAGCAGAGGACAGGTTACCTATGGCTACACCTTC. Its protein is CASRGQVTYGYTF.

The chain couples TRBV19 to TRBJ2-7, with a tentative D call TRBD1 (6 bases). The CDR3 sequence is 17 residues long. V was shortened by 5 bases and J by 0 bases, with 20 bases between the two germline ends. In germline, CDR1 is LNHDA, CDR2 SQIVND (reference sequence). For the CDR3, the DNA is TGTGCCAGTAGTGCGGAACTCTTGACAGGCCTCTCCTACGAGCAGTACTTC. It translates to CASSAELLTGLSYEQYF.

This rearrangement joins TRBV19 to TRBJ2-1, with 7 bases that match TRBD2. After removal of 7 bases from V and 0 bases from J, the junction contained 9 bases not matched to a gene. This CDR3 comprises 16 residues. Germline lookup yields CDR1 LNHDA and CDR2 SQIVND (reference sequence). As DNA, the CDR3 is TGTGCCAGTACCCCCACTAGCGCTAGCTCCTACAATGAGCAGTTCTTC. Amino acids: CASTPTSASSYNEQFF.